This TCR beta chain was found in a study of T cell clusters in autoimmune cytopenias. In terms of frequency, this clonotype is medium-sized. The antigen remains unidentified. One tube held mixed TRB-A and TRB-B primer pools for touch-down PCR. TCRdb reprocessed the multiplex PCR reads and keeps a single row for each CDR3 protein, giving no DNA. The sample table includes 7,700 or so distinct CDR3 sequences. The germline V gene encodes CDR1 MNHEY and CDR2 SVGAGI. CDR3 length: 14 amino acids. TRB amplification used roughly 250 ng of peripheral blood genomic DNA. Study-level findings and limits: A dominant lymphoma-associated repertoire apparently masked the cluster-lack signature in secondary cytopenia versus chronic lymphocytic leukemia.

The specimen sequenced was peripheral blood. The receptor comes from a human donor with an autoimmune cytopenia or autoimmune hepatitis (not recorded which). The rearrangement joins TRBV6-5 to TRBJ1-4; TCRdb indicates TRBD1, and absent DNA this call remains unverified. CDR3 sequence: CASSSPGASEKLFF.